Sequencing of this TCR beta chain was carried out in a study of PD-1 blockade in classical Hodgkin lymphoma. Points from the study as a whole: Reasons behind the repertoire differences stay unclear, perhaps disease activity or earlier therapy. Newly diagnosed patients reportedly had lower baseline TCR diversity than healthy donors. Patients excluded were those beginning nivolumab under 1 year after ASCT.

Exposure to brentuximab vedotin varied, and each patient had relapsed following autologous stem cell transplantation. Best responses fell into complete response, partial response or progressive disease. Generated by immunoSEQ multiplex PCR, the TCRdb table keeps only in-frame clones and is missing some. This sample has about 94,000 clones, with approximately 89% found just once. This clone has more than one count but fewer than ten. The antigen is unknown. Sequenced here: peripheral blood mononuclear cells (PBMCs), sampled before the second cycle of nivolumab. This receptor was taken from a human donor with classical Hodgkin lymphoma.

CDR3 nucleotide sequence: TGTGCCAGCAGCCCTGGTGGGGAAAAACTGTTTTTT. Its translation is CASSPGGEKLFF. The chain couples TRBV7-9 to TRBJ1-4; D uncertain. The CDR3 totals 12 residues. Germline assignment: CDR1 SEHNR and CDR2 FQNEAQ (reference sequence). V lost 5 bases, J lost 8 bases, and 9 bases lay in between.